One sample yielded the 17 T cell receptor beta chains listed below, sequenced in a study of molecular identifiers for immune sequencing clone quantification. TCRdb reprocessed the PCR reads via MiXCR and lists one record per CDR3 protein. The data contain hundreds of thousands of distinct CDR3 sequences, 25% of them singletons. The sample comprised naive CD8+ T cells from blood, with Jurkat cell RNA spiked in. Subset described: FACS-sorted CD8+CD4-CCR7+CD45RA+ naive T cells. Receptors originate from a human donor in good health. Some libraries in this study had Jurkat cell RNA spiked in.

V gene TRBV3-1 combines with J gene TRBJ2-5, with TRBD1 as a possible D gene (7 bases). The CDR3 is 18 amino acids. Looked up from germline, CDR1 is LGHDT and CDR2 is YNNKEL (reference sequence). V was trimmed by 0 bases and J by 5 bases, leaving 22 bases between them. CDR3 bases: TGTGCCAGCAGCCAAGATTTGACACACAGGGGAGGCTTGGAGACCCAGTACTTC. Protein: CASSQDLTHRGGLETQYF.

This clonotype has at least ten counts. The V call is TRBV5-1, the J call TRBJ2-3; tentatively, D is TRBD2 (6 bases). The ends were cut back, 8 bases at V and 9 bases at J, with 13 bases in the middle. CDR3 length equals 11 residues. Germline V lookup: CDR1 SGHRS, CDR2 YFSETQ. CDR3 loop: CASWGDGTQYF. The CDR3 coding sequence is TGCGCCAGTTGGGGGGACGGAACGCAGTATTTT.

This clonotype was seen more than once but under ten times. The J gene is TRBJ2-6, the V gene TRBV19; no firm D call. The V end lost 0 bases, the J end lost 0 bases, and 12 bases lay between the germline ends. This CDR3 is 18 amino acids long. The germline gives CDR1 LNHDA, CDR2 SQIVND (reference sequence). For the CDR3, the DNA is TGTGCCAGTAGTATAGATCAACAAGAAAGCTCTGGGGCCAACGTCCTGACTTTC. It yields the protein CASSIDQQESSGANVLTF.

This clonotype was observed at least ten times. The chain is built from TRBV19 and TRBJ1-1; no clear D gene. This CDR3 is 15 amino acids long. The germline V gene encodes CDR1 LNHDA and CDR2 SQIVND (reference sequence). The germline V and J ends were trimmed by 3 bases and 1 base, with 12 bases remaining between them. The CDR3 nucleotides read TGTGCCAGTAGTATCGGTCCCTCACCGAACACTGAAGCTTTCTTT. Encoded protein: CASSIGPSPNTEAFF.

CDR3 residues: CASNPGTGDYEQYF. DNA of the CDR3: TGTGCCAGCAACCCCGGGACAGGAGACTACGAGCAGTACTTC. The V call is TRBV9, the J call TRBJ2-7; TRBD1 matches at 8 bases. V was clipped by 6 bases and J by 3 bases; unmatched bases: 8. The CDR3 spans 14 residues. CDR1 is SGDLS, CDR2 YYNGEE, per germline.

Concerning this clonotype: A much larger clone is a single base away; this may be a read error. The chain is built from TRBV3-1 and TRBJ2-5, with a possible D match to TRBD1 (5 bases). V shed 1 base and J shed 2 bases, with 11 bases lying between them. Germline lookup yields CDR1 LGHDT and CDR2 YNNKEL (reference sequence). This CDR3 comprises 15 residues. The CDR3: CASSQGDRLQETQYF. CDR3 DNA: TGTGCCAGCAGCCAAGGTGACAGACTGCAAGAGACCCAGTACTTC.

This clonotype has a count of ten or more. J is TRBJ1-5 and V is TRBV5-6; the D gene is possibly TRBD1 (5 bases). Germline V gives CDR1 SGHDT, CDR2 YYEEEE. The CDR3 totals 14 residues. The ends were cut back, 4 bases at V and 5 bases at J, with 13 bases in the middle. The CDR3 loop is CASSKGQGDQPQHF. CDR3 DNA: TGTGCCAGCAGCAAAGGCCAGGGAGATCAGCCCCAGCATTTT.

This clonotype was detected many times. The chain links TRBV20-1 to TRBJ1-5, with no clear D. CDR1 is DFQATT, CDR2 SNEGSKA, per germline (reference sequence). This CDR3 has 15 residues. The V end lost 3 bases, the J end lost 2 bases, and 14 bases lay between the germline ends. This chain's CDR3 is CSASFPDWGNQPQHF. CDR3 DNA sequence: TGCAGTGCTAGTTTCCCCGATTGGGGCAATCAGCCCCAGCATTTT.

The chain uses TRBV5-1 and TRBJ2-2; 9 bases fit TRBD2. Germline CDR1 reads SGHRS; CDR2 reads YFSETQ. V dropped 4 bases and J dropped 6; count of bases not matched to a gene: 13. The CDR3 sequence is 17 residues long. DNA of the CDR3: TGCGCCAGCAGCCCCTGGGGTAGCGGGGGACAAGCCGGGGAGCTGTTTTTT. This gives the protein CASSPWGSGGQAGELFF.

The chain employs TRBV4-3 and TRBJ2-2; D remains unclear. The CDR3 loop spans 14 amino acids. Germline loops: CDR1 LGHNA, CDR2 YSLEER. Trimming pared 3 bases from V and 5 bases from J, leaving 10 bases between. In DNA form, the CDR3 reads TGCGCCAGCAGCCATTCAGCCGCAACCGGGGAGCTGTTTTTT. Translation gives CASSHSAATGELFF.

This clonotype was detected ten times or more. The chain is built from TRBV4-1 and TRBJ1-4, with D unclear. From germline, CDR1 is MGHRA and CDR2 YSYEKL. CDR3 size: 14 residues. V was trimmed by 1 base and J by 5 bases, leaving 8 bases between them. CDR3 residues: CASSQGGYNEKLFF. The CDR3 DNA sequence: TGCGCCAGCAGCCAAGGAGGGTACAATGAAAAACTGTTTTTT.

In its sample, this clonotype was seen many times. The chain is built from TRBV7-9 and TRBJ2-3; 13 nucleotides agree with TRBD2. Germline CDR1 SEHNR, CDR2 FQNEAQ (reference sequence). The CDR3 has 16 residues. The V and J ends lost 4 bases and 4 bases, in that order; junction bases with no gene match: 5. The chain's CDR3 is CASSWRLAGGPDTQYF. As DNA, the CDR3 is TGTGCCAGCAGCTGGAGACTAGCGGGGGGCCCAGATACGCAGTATTTT.

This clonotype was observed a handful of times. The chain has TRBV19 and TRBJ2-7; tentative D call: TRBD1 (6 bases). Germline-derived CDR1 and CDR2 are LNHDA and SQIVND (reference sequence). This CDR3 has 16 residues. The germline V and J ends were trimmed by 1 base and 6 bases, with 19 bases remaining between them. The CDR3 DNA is TGTGCCAGTAGTATAGTTTCGACAGGCGCCACCATCGAGCAGTACTTC. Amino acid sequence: CASSIVSTGATIEQYF.

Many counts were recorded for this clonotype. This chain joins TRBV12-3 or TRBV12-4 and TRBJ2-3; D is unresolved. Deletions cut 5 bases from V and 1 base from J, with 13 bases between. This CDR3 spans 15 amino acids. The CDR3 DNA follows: TGTGCCAGCAGTCAGGTTCTTCTAGGCACAGATACGCAGTATTTT. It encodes CASSQVLLGTDTQYF.

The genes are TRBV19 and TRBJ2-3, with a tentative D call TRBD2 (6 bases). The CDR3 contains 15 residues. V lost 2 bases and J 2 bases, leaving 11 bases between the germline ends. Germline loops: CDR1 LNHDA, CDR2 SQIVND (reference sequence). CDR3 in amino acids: CASSISSGVTDTQYF. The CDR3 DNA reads TGTGCCAGTAGTATATCTTCGGGAGTCACAGATACGCAGTATTTT.

This CDR3 is CASTLSGQDTEAFF. CDR3 nucleotides: TGTGCCAGCACCCTTTCAGGGCAGGACACTGAAGCTTTCTTT. This chain connects TRBV12-3 or TRBV12-4 to TRBJ1-1; tentative D call: TRBD1 (5 bases). The CDR3 is 14 amino acids. Between the trimmed V and J ends, which lost 7 bases and 3 bases, there was a span of 15 bases.

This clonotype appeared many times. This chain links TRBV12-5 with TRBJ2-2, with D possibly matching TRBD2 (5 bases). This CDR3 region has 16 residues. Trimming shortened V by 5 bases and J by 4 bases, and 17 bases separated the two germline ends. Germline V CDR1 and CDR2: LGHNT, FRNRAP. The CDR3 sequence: CASGTDRDLGTGELFF. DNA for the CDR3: TGTGCTAGTGGTACCGACCGGGATCTCGGCACCGGGGAGCTGTTTTTT.